This T cell receptor beta chain stems from a study of blood T cell repertoires in COVID-19. Across the whole study: From the United States, Italy and Spain came samples of acute and convalescent COVID-19. T cells, B-cell-depleted T cells, or PBMCs provided the cDNA or gDNA that served as material.

Original methodology: From reference gene primer amplification, estimates of nucleated cell counts were derived. Sequencing used immunoSEQ multiplex PCR; TCRdb keeps in-frame clones, though not all of them. V, J and clone size derive from that table, while D and trimming were established from the DNA sequence. The repertoire includes 200,000 to 250,000 clones, 89% of them detected once, and around 6.9% sits in the top ten. Germline V CDR1 and CDR2: SGHRS, YFSETQ. This CDR3 spans 14 amino acids. Trimming left V 4 bases short and J 4 bases short, with 11 bases between. The sequence was obtained from a man in his fifties or sixties who had recovered from COVID-19. Sequenced: peripheral blood. The chain employs TRBV5-1 and TRBJ2-2; weak D call: TRBD2 (5 bases). CDR3 nucleotides: TGCGCCAGCAGCAAAGCGGAGCTCACCGGGGAGCTGTTTTTT. Translating it yields CASSKAELTGELFF.